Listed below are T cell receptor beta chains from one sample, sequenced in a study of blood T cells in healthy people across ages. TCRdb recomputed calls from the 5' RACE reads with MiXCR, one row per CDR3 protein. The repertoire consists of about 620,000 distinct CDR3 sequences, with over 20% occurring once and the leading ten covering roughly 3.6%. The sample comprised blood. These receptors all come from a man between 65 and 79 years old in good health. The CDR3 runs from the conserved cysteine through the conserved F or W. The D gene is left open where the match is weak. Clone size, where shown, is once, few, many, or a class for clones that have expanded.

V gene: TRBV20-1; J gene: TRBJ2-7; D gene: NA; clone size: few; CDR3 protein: CSAQQEYEQYF; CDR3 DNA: TGCAGTGCTCAACAGGAATACGAGCAGTACTTC
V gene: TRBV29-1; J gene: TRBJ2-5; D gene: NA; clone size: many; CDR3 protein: CSVTRSRQETQYF; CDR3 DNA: TGCAGCGTCACTAGATCTCGGCAAGAGACCCAGTACTTC
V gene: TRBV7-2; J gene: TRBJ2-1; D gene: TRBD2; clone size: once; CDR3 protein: CASSLLVGGYNEQFF; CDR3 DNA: TGTGCCAGCAGCTTACTAGTGGGAGGGTACAATGAGCAGTTCTTC
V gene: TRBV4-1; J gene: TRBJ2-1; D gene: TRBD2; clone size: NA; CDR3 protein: CASSQEAGTSYNEQFF; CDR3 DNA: TGCGCCAGCAGCCAGGAGGCCGGGACTAGCTACAATGAGCAGTTCTTC
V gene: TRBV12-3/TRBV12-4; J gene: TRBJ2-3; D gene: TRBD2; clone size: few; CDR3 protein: CASKGLAGGSTDTQYF; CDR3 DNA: TGTGCCAGCAAGGGACTAGCGGGAGGGAGCACAGATACGCAGTATTTT
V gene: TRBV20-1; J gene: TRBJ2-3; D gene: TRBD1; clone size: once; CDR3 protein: CSAVPGQGRTDTQYF; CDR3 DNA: TGCAGTGCTGTTCCGGGACAGGGACGAACAGATACGCAGTATTTT
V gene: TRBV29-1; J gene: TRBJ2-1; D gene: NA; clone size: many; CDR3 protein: CSVAIGGRQFF; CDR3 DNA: TGCAGCGTCGCAATTGGGGGTAGGCAGTTCTTC
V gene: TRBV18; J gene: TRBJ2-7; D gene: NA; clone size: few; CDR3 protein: CASSVRAGFYEQYF; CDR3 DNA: TGTGCCAGCTCGGTCCGGGCCGGATTCTACGAGCAGTACTTC
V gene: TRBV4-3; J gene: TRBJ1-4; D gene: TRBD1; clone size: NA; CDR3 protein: CASSYRQGAAEELFF; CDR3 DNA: TGCGCCAGCAGCTACCGACAGGGGGCGGCTGAAGAACTGTTTTTT
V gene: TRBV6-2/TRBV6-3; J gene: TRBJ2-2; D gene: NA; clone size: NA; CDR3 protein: CASSCGALTGELFF; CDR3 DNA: TGTGCCAGCAGTTGCGGAGCGCTCACCGGGGAGCTGTTTTTT
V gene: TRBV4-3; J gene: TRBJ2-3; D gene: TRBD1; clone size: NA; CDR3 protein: CASSQAGGTGDRDTQYF; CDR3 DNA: TGCGCCAGCAGCCAAGCAGGCGGGACAGGGGATAGAGATACGCAGTATTTT
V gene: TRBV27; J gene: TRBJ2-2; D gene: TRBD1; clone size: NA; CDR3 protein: CASSLSRQGAGELFF; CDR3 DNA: TGTGCCAGCAGTTTATCGAGGCAGGGGGCCGGGGAGCTGTTTTTT
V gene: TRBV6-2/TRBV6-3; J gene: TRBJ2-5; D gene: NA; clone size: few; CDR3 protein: CASRPGTWGLQETQYF; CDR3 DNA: TGTGCCAGCAGGCCCGGGACTTGGGGACTCCAAGAGACCCAGTACTTC
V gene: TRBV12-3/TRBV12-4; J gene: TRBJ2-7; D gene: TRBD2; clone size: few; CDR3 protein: CASTTAGGSYEQYF; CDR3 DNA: TGTGCCAGCACGACGGCGGGAGGGTCCTACGAGCAGTACTTC
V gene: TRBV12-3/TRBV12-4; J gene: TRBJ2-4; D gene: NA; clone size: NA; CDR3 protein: CASSPEYIQYF; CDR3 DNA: TGTGCCAGCAGTCCCGAATACATTCAGTACTTC
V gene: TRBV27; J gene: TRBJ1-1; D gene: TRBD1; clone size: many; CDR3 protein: CASRLRTGGWNTEAFF; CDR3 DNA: TGTGCCAGCAGACTCCGGACAGGGGGCTGGAACACTGAAGCTTTCTTT
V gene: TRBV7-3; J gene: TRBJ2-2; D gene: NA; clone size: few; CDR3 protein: CASSFYRNTGELFF; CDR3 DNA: TGTGCCAGCAGCTTTTATAGGAACACCGGGGAGCTGTTTTTT
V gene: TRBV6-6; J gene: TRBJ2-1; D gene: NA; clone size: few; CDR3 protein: CASLSRGNNEQFF; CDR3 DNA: TGTGCCAGCCTTTCCAGGGGCAACAATGAGCAGTTCTTC
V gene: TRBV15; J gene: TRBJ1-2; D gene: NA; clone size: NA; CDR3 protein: CATSRDLIGTATNYGYTF; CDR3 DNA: TGTGCCACCAGCAGAGATCTCATTGGGACCGCCACTAACTATGGCTACACCTTC
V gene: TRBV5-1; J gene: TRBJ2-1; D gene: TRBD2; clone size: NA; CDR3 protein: CASSLGAGGPLSNEQFF; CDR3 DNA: TGCGCCAGCAGCTTGGGAGCGGGAGGGCCGTTAAGTAATGAGCAGTTCTTC
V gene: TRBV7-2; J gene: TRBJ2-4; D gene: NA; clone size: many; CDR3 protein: CASSLATLAKNIQYF; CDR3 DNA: TGTGCCAGCAGCTTAGCGACTCTAGCCAAAAACATTCAGTACTTC
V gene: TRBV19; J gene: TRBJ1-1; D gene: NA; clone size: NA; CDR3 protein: CASSNPKWDTEAFF; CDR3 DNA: TGTGCCAGTAGTAATCCCAAATGGGACACTGAAGCTTTCTTT
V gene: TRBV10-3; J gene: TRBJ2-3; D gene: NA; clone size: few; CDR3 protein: CAIQGTDTQYF; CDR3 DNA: TGTGCCATCCAAGGCACAGATACGCAGTATTTT
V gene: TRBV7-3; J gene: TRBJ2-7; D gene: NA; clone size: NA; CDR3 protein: CASSLSLPWEQYF; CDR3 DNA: TGTGCCAGCAGCTTAAGTTTGCCGTGGGAGCAGTACTTC
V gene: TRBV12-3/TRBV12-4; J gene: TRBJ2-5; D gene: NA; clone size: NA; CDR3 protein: CASTPQTGRETQYF; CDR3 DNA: TGTGCCAGCACCCCACAGACAGGTCGTGAGACCCAGTACTTC
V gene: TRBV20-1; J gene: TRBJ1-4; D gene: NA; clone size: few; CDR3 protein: CSATGALTNEKLFF; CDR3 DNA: TGCAGTGCCACAGGCGCTCTCACTAATGAAAAACTGTTTTTT
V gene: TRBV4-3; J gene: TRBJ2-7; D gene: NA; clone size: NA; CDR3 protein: CASSQGVQGSYEQYF; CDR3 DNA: TGCGCCAGCAGCCAAGGGGTACAGGGATCCTACGAGCAGTACTTC
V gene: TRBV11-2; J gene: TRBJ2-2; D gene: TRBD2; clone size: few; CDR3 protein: CASRTSGSYPGELFF; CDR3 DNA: TGTGCCAGCAGGACTAGCGGGAGCTACCCCGGGGAGCTGTTTTTT
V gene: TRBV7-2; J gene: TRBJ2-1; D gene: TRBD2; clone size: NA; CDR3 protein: CASSLRLAASSYNEQFF; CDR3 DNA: TGTGCCAGCAGCCTAAGACTAGCCGCTAGCTCCTACAATGAGCAGTTCTTC